Presented here are 28 T cell receptor beta chains from one specimen sequenced in a study of spatial heterogeneity in lung cancer. As for time point: sample taken at primary tumor resection. Sequencing was performed on whole RNA extracted from tumor and nontumor lung tissue, or from frozen PBMC, and the material was left unsorted. Using its own MiXCR run on the 5' RACE reads, TCRdb lists one record per CDR3 protein. The sample contains more than 10,000 distinct CDR3 sequences, roughly 15% of which appear only once. Sequencing was performed on PBMCs, taken at surgery. The receptors come from a male donor with early-stage non-small cell lung cancer.

This clonotype was found many times. The rearrangement links TRBV7-2 to TRBJ1-4; a weak D match, TRBD1 (6 bases). Germline CDR1 SGHTA, CDR2 FQGNSA. The CDR3 runs to 13 residues. The V and J ends lost 5 bases and 6 bases respectively, with 10 bases between them. DNA of the CDR3: TGTGCCAGCAGCAGAAACAGGGATGAAAAACTGTTTTTT. Its translation: CASSRNRDEKLFF.

The rearrangement joins TRBV4-2 to TRBJ1-6; possible D gene TRBD1, 6 bases. The V end was cut by 3 bases, the J end by 5 bases, with 14 bases between. Germline loops: CDR1 LGHNA, CDR2 YNFKEQ. The CDR3 contains 16 residues. The DNA for the CDR3 is TGTGCCAGCAGCCAGGATACACAGGGCGATAATTCACCCCTCCACTTT. Amino acids: CASSQDTQGDNSPLHF.

The rearrangement joins TRBV2 to TRBJ2-7; D may be TRBD1 (5 bases). Germline V gives CDR1 SNHLY, CDR2 FYNNEI. Trimming pared 4 bases from V and 3 bases from J, leaving 13 bases between. The CDR3 covers 14 residues. The CDR3: CASSASGLGYEQYF. CDR3 nucleotides: TGTGCCAGCAGTGCGTCAGGGCTTGGCTACGAGCAGTACTTC.

This chain links TRBV12-3 or TRBV12-4 with TRBJ1-2; 8 nucleotides line up with TRBD1. CDR3 length: 13 residues. Trimming at V came to 5 bases and at J to 6 bases, leaving 5 bases not matched to a gene. The CDR3 DNA sequence: TGTGCCAGCAGTGGGACAGGAGGGAATGGCTACACCTTC. Residues: CASSGTGGNGYTF.

This clonotype has more than one count but fewer than ten. J is TRBJ2-1 and V is TRBV5-1; 11 nucleotides match TRBD2. Germline V gene lookup returns CDR1 SGHRS and CDR2 YFSETQ. V gave up 1 base and J gave up 4 bases; unmatched junction bases: 7. This CDR3 has 17 residues. CDR3 loop: CASSLSTSGSRYNEQFF. The CDR3 bases are TGCGCCAGCAGCTTGTCTACTAGCGGGAGTAGGTACAATGAGCAGTTCTTC.

The chain recombines TRBV7-6 with TRBJ1-5; D might be TRBD1 (5 bases). With 1 base removed from V and 5 bases from J, the gap between germline ends came to 9 bases. The CDR3 has 14 residues. Germline CDR1 SGHVS, CDR2 FNYEAQ. CDR3 sequence (DNA): TGTGCCAGCAGCTTAGGTGGCAGGGATCAGCCCCAGCATTTT. The encoded protein is CASSLGGRDQPQHF.

This rearrangement joins TRBV10-3 to TRBJ1-5; D uncertain. Germline V gene sequence: CDR1 ENHRY, CDR2 SYGVKD. The germline V and J ends were trimmed by 3 bases and 5 bases, with 5 bases remaining between them. The CDR3 is made up of 12 amino acids. CDR3 DNA sequence: TGTGCCATCAGTGACAGATATCAGCCCCAGCATTTT. Residues: CAISDRYQPQHF.

This clonotype was seen ten or more times. J is TRBJ2-2 and V is TRBV12-3 or TRBV12-4; D ambiguous. The CDR3 extends over 12 amino acids. Trimming pared 5 bases from V and 2 bases from J, leaving 3 bases between. CDR3 protein: CASSPNTGELFF. CDR3 nucleotides: TGTGCCAGCAGTCCTAACACCGGGGAGCTGTTTTTT.

Many counts were recorded for this clonotype. This sequence joins TRBV4-1 and TRBJ2-7, with unresolved D. Trimming shortened V by 4 bases and J by 0 bases, and 13 bases separated the two germline ends. Germline V gene lookup returns CDR1 MGHRA and CDR2 YSYEKL. This CDR3 comprises 15 residues. The CDR3 loop is CASSPLGISSYEQYF. CDR3 bases: TGCGCCAGCAGCCCCCTCGGCATCAGCTCCTACGAGCAGTACTTC.

This clonotype has ten or more counts. The chain carries TRBV6-6 and TRBJ2-1; D gene ambiguous. The CDR3 is 14 residues long. Germline assignment: CDR1 MNHNY and CDR2 SVGAGI (reference sequence). The ends were cut back, 0 bases at V and 4 bases at J, with 7 bases in the middle. CDR3 sequence reads: CASSYSPRYNEQFF. For the CDR3, the DNA is TGTGCCAGCAGTTACTCGCCCAGGTACAATGAGCAGTTCTTC.

This clonotype has more than one count but fewer than ten. The J gene is TRBJ2-1, the V gene TRBV11-2, with D uncertain. The CDR3 has 18 amino acids. Germline V gives CDR1 SGHAT, CDR2 FQNNGV. The germline V and J ends were trimmed by 3 bases and 5 bases, with 23 bases remaining between them. The CDR3 DNA follows: TGTGCCAGCAGCTTTTCTAACAGATTACACCCTACGGACAATGAGCAGTTCTTC. This translates into CASSFSNRLHPTDNEQFF.

This clonotype was detected many times. This chain links TRBV9 with TRBJ2-5, with 13 bases identical to TRBD2. CDR1 and CDR2 from the germline V gene are SGDLS and YYNGEE. The CDR3 runs 17 residues. The ends lost 4 bases at V and 4 bases at J; junction bases unmatched: 10. The CDR3 DNA is TGTGCCAGCAGCTTCGACCGGACTAGCGGGGGCACAGAGACCCAGTACTTC. Residues: CASSFDRTSGGTETQYF.

At least ten counts were recorded for this clonotype. V gene TRBV3-1 combines with J gene TRBJ2-1, with D perhaps matching TRBD2 (5 bases). There are 13 residues in the CDR3. Germline V CDR1 and CDR2: LGHDT, YNNKEL (reference sequence). V was trimmed by 2 bases and J by 12 bases, leaving 14 bases between them. This CDR3 reads CASSQRGSPGQFF. The CDR3 region has the DNA TGTGCCAGCAGCCAACGCGGGTCTCCGGGGCAGTTCTTC.

The chain employs TRBV7-2 and TRBJ1-6; D ambiguous. Per the germline V gene, CDR1 is SGHTA and CDR2 is FQGNSA. CDR3 length: 14 amino acids. V dropped 2 bases and J dropped 9 bases, with 11 bases sitting between them. CDR3 in DNA: TGTGCCAGCAGCTTACACCCCACGGGTTCACCCCTCCACTTT. Translated, it gives CASSLHPTGSPLHF. Looking up the rest from reference TRBV7-2 and TRBJ1-6 gives the full variable domain: GAGVSQSPSNKVTEKGKDVELRCDPISGHTALYWYRQSLGQGLEFLIYFQGNSAPDKSGLPSDRFSAERTGGSVSTLTIQRTQQEDSAVYLCASSLHPTGSPLHFGNGTRLTVT.

This clonotype was seen at least ten times. The chain uses TRBV7-6 and TRBJ2-2; D is ambiguous. The CDR3 totals 14 residues. Trimming removed 5 bases at V and 5 bases at J, with 12 bases between. The germline CDR1 and CDR2 sequences are SGHVS and FNYEAQ. CDR3 loop: CASSDLTITGELFF. CDR3 nucleotide sequence: TGTGCCAGCAGCGATCTGACAATTACCGGGGAGCTGTTTTTT.

In this sample, this clonotype is medium-sized. One end of the junction fails to match germline, which may point to a read error. This sequence joins TRBV2 and TRBJ1-5, with D possibly matching TRBD1 (6 bases). CDR1 is SNHLY and CDR2 is FYNNEI in the germline V gene. The CDR3 covers 15 residues. CDR3 nucleotides: TGTGCCAGCACTCTCCAAGGTGGGGGCAAACAGCCCCAGCATTTT. This encodes CASTLQGGGKQPQHF.

V and J are TRBV6-6 and TRBJ2-3; the match to TRBD2 covers 9 bases. This CDR3 comprises 20 residues. Germline trimming cut 2 bases from V and 3 bases from J; bases unmatched to any gene: 18. Per germline, CDR1 MNHNY and CDR2 SVGAGI (reference sequence). CDR3 in DNA: TGTGCCAGCAGTTACCCGTCCCGAGCGGGGGGTACACTTGGAACAGATACGCAGTATTTT. Its translation is CASSYPSRAGGTLGTDTQYF.

This sequence joins TRBV5-1 and TRBJ2-7; D perhaps matches TRBD1 (5 bases). V was pared by 5 bases and J by 4 bases, with 13 bases between. This CDR3 comprises 13 residues. Per the germline V gene, CDR1 is SGHRS and CDR2 is YFSETQ. CDR3 in DNA: TGCGCCAGCAGTCAGGACATTCCTTACGAGCAGTACTTC. This translates into CASSQDIPYEQYF.

There are many counts of this clonotype. The chain uses TRBV28 and TRBJ1-5; the D gene is possibly TRBD1 (5 bases). Germline V gene sequence: CDR1 MDHEN, CDR2 SYDVKM. The V gene lost 1 base and the J gene lost 5 bases, with 15 bases spanning the gap. CDR3 size: 16 residues. The CDR3 reads CASSLFWGKGDQPQHF. CDR3 DNA sequence: TGTGCCAGCAGTTTATTCTGGGGCAAGGGAGATCAGCCCCAGCATTTT.

This clonotype appeared a few times. The chain carries TRBV29-1 and TRBJ2-3; weak D call: TRBD1 (6 bases). CDR1 is SQVTM and CDR2 is ANQGSEA in the germline V gene. The V end lost 1 base, the J end lost 4 bases, and 15 bases lay between the germline ends. This CDR3 is 15 amino acids long. The CDR3 DNA reads TGCAGCGTTGAAGTCCTGGGGGCCTTGGCAGATACGCAGTATTTT. Its protein is CSVEVLGALADTQYF.

The gene calls are TRBV4-1 and TRBJ2-1, with 8 positions matching TRBD2. Unmatched junction bases numbered 6, after V lost 5 bases and J lost 0 bases. This CDR3 comprises 16 residues. Germline assignment: CDR1 MGHRA and CDR2 YSYEKL. The chain's CDR3 is CASSGAGGSSYNEQFF. CDR3 coding DNA: TGCGCCAGCAGCGGGGCGGGGGGAAGCTCCTACAATGAGCAGTTCTTC.

In this sample, this clonotype turned up many times. V and J are TRBV6-5 and TRBJ2-7; a weak D match, TRBD1 (5 bases). In germline, CDR1 is MNHEY, CDR2 SVGAGI. V dropped 5 bases and J dropped 7 bases, with 15 bases sitting between them. CDR3 length: 13 amino acids. CDR3 nucleotide sequence: TGTGCCAGCAGTCGACTGGGGCCCGGGGAGCAGTACTTC. This gives the protein CASSRLGPGEQYF.

This clonotype is medium-sized within its sample. The V gene is TRBV3-1, the J gene TRBJ2-7; D might be TRBD2 (6 bases). V was cut by 0 bases and J by 5 bases, with 17 bases left in between. The CDR3 runs 16 residues. In germline, CDR1 is LGHDT, CDR2 YNNKEL (reference sequence). The CDR3 sequence: CASSQEGQSGYHEQYF. The CDR3 region has the DNA TGTGCCAGCAGCCAAGAGGGGCAAAGCGGGTACCACGAGCAGTACTTC.

This clonotype showed up just a few times. The J gene is TRBJ1-4, the V gene TRBV7-9, with 8 positions matching TRBD1. This CDR3 comprises 15 residues. Looked up from germline, CDR1 is SEHNR and CDR2 is FQNEAQ (reference sequence). With 5 bases clipped from V and 8 bases from J, the junction kept 10 bases outside the gene matches. The CDR3 protein is CASSEAAGGFEKLFF. Here the CDR3 DNA reads TGTGCCAGCAGCGAGGCGGCAGGGGGCTTCGAAAAACTGTTTTTT.

This clonotype was recorded a few times. The chain carries TRBV4-2 and TRBJ1-6, with D perhaps matching TRBD1 (5 bases). V lost 1 base to trimming and J lost 0 bases, with 22 bases between them. This CDR3 comprises 21 residues. In germline, CDR1 is LGHNA, CDR2 YNFKEQ. CDR3 in amino acids: CASSQGGILESGSSYNSPLHF. CDR3 sequence (DNA): TGTGCCAGCAGCCAAGGGGGGATCCTTGAAAGTGGGAGCTCCTATAATTCACCCCTCCACTTT.

V usage is TRBV7-2 and J usage is TRBJ2-1, with D possibly TRBD2 on 5 matching bases. This CDR3 is built from 13 residues. Deletions cut 3 bases from V and 7 bases from J, with 10 bases between. Germline V gene sequence: CDR1 SGHTA, CDR2 FQGNSA. The CDR3 is CASSLDSQNEQFF. In DNA form, the CDR3 reads TGTGCCAGCAGCTTGGACTCCCAAAATGAGCAGTTCTTC.

In its sample, this clonotype was seen a few times. V is TRBV4-3 and J is TRBJ2-2; 10 bases are a match to TRBD2. This CDR3 region has 18 residues. CDR1 LGHNA and CDR2 YSLEER come from the germline V gene. Trimming removed 0 bases from V and 4 bases from J; junction bases left unmatched: 8. The CDR3: CASSQEGLAGVSTGELFF. In DNA form, the CDR3 reads TGCGCCAGCAGCCAAGAAGGGCTAGCGGGGGTTTCCACCGGGGAGCTGTTTTTT.

This CDR3 reads CATSGTGGMGNQPQHF. The CDR3 region has the DNA TGTGCCACCTCGGGGACAGGGGGTATGGGCAATCAGCCCCAGCATTTT. The chain links TRBV24-1 to TRBJ1-5; TRBD1 agrees at 11 bases. CDR3 length: 16 residues. Trimming cost V 9 bases and J 2 bases; bases outside gene matches: 8. Germline CDR1 is KGHDR and CDR2 is SFDVKD.